The next 21 T cell receptor beta chains were all read from a single sample in a study of radiation and T cells in renal cell carcinoma. Method: immunoSEQ multiplex PCR; TCRdb's copy keeps in-frame clones and lacks some. The table shows some 150,000 clones, with approximately 86% occurring only once. Time point noted: blood 2 weeks post-SBRT. Treatment meaning: 15 Gy SBRT to primary tumor, nephrectomy 4 weeks later. The input for sequencing was blood, taken from a patient whose treatment included radiotherapy and nephrectomy. Every receptor here comes from a woman in her forties or fifties with renal cell carcinoma.

The V call is TRBV27, the J call TRBJ2-7, with 8 bases matching TRBD1. Trimming removed 5 bases from V and 5 bases from J; junction bases left unmatched: 5. In germline, CDR1 is MNHEY, CDR2 SMNVEV (reference sequence). The CDR3 spans 13 residues. The CDR3 reads CASSTTGENEQYF. Here the CDR3 DNA reads TGTGCCAGCAGTACGACAGGGGAGAACGAGCAGTACTTC.

The chain couples TRBV7-6 to TRBJ2-7; D possibly matches TRBD1 or TRBD2 (5 bases each). The CDR3 loop spans 14 amino acids. Germline V gene sequence: CDR1 SGHVS, CDR2 FNYEAQ. Trimming stripped 7 bases from V and 2 bases from J, with 15 bases between. CDR3 in DNA: TGTGCCAGCAAAGCTTTGCTGGGGGCCTACGAGCAGTACTTC. Residues: CASKALLGAYEQYF.

This clone was counted a single time. V gene TRBV5-4 combines with J gene TRBJ2-3; TRBD2 matches 9 bases. Trimming at V came to 10 bases and at J to 6 bases, leaving 12 bases not matched to a gene. The CDR3 spans 14 residues. Germline V gene sequence: CDR1 SGHNT, CDR2 YYREEE (reference sequence). CDR3 loop: CAWGGGGATDTQYF. The CDR3 DNA reads as TGTGCCTGGGGTGGCGGGGGGGCCACGGATACGCAGTATTTT.

This chain joins TRBV29-1 and TRBJ2-1; maybe TRBD1 (5 bases). CDR3 size: 13 residues. Germline lookup yields CDR1 SQVTM and CDR2 ANQGSEA. The V gene lost 2 bases and the J gene lost 2 bases, with 7 bases spanning the gap. The CDR3: CSVEQGTYNEQFF. CDR3 DNA: TGCAGCGTTGAACAGGGCACCTACAATGAGCAGTTCTTC.

V gene TRBV15 combines with J gene TRBJ2-7; D uncertain. This CDR3 spans 15 amino acids. Trimming removed 5 bases from V and 3 bases from J, with 17 bases in between. Germline V lookup: CDR1 LNHNV, CDR2 YYDKDF (reference sequence). CDR3 sequence (DNA): TGTGCCACCAGCTTAAAACGGGCAGGTGACTACGAGCAGTACTTC. Its protein product is CATSLKRAGDYEQYF. The entire variable domain, with the rest obtained from reference TRBV15 and TRBJ2-7, is as follows: DAMVIQNPRYQVTQFGKPVTLSCSQTLNHNVMYWYQQKSSQAPKLLFHYYDKDFNNEADTPDNFQSRRPNTSFCFLDIRSPGLGDTAMYLCATSLKRAGDYEQYFGPGTRLTVT.

The genes are TRBV7-8 and TRBJ2-1, with TRBD2 matching 7 bases. The CDR3 loop spans 15 amino acids. The trim removed 6 bases at V and 0 bases at J, leaving 5 bases unmatched. The germline CDR1 and CDR2 sequences are SGHVS and FQNEAQ. CDR3 sequence reads: CASRGEGSSYNEQFF. For the CDR3, the DNA is TGTGCCAGCAGGGGGGAGGGCAGCTCCTACAATGAGCAGTTCTTC.

V is TRBV18 and J is TRBJ2-7; tentatively, D is TRBD1 (5 bases). The CDR3 runs 15 residues. V lost 4 bases to trimming and J lost 0 bases, with 13 bases between them. Germline V gene lookup returns CDR1 KGHSH and CDR2 LQKENI. Here the CDR3 DNA reads TGTGCCAGCTCACAAGGGGAACCCCCCTCCTACGAGCAGTACTTC. This sequence encodes CASSQGEPPSYEQYF.

This sequence joins TRBV5-4 and TRBJ1-1; tentatively, D is TRBD1 (5 bases). The germline V and J ends were trimmed by 6 bases and 2 bases, with 14 bases remaining between them. Germline CDR1 SGHNT, CDR2 YYREEE (reference sequence). The CDR3 sequence is 14 residues long. This CDR3 reads CASMGGFYNTEAFF. For the CDR3, the DNA is TGTGCCAGCATGGGGGGGTTTTATAACACTGAAGCTTTCTTT.

The J gene is TRBJ1-6, the V gene TRBV5-1, with D unresolved. V dropped 3 bases and J dropped 0 bases, with 10 bases sitting between them. The CDR3 is made up of 16 amino acids. The germline V gene encodes CDR1 SGHRS and CDR2 YFSETQ. The CDR3 loop is CASSSGGSSYNSPLHF. The CDR3 DNA sequence: TGCGCCAGCAGCTCGGGCGGAAGCTCCTATAATTCACCCCTCCACTTT.

This clone was seen only a few times. The chain couples TRBV6-1 to TRBJ1-3; TRBD1 might be the D (6 bases). From germline, CDR1 is MNHNS and CDR2 SASEGT. The CDR3 sequence is 14 residues long. V was cut by 4 bases and J by 0 bases, with 7 bases left in between. The CDR3 nucleotides are TGTGCCAGCAGTGGGACAGTCTCTGGAAACACCATATATTTT. The encoded protein is CASSGTVSGNTIYF.

The J gene is TRBJ1-6, the V gene TRBV7-2; D is unclear. With 6 bases removed from V and 3 bases from J, the gap between germline ends came to 12 bases. The CDR3 totals 15 residues. Germline values: CDR1 SGHTA, CDR2 FQGNSA. The CDR3: CASRKKGNYNSPLHF. The CDR3 DNA is TGTGCCAGCAGAAAAAAGGGAAACTATAATTCACCCCTCCACTTT.

This chain links TRBV5-1 with TRBJ1-2, with 8 bases that match TRBD1. Germline values: CDR1 SGHRS, CDR2 YFSETQ. The CDR3 runs to 16 residues. After removal of 4 bases from V and 2 bases from J, the junction contained 10 bases not matched to a gene. The CDR3 DNA follows: TGCGCCAGCAGCCCCGAACCGGGACAGGAGAACTATGGCTACACCTTC. It encodes CASSPEPGQENYGYTF. Together with reference TRBV5-1 and TRBJ1-2, the CDR3 gives the full variable domain: KAGVTQTPRYLIKTRGQQVTLSCSPISGHRSVSWYQQTPGQGLQFLFEYFSETQRNKGNFPGRFSGRQFSNSRSEMNVSTLELGDSALYLCASSPEPGQENYGYTFGSGTRLTVV.

This clone was counted a single time. This chain joins TRBV4-3 and TRBJ2-7; 7 positions match TRBD1. The CDR3 contains 15 residues. CDR1 and CDR2 (germline): LGHNA, YSLEER. V trimming: 0 bases; J trimming: 2 bases; junction bases outside the gene matches: 4. CDR3: CASSQDEGGTYEQYF. CDR3 in DNA: TGCGCCAGCAGCCAAGATGAAGGGGGCACCTACGAGCAGTACTTC.

This clone appeared once. The chain carries TRBV2 and TRBJ1-1, with D possibly matching TRBD1 (5 bases). The CDR3 loop spans 15 amino acids. V gave up 5 bases and J gave up 0 bases, with 13 bases separating them. Germline loops: CDR1 SNHLY, CDR2 FYNNEI. CDR3 protein: CASSFGHPMNTEAFF. The CDR3 region has the DNA TGTGCCAGCAGTTTTGGACACCCCATGAACACTGAAGCTTTCTTT.

This clone has just one count. Written as DNA, the CDR3 is TGTGCCAGCAGCGTAGGAATAGGGACGGGACCTAACTATGGCTACACCTTC. It yields the protein CASSVGIGTGPNYGYTF. The rearrangement uses TRBV9 and TRBJ1-2, with D maybe TRBD1 (5 bases). V was shortened by 0 bases and J by 0 bases, with 15 bases between the two germline ends. CDR1 SGDLS and CDR2 YYNGEE come from the germline V gene. The CDR3 length is 17 residues.

V and J are TRBV10-1 and TRBJ1-2; a weak D match, TRBD1 (5 bases). Germline V gives CDR1 WNHNN, CDR2 SYGVQD (reference sequence). This CDR3 has 12 amino acids. Trimming cost V 6 bases and J 5 bases, with 10 bases left between them. The CDR3 DNA sequence: TGCGCCAGCAGACCAGGGAGTTATGGCTACACCTTC. Translating it yields CASRPGSYGYTF.

The chain uses TRBV18 and TRBJ1-4; no clear D gene. Per germline, CDR1 KGHSH and CDR2 LQKENI. The CDR3 runs to 13 residues. The ends were cut back, 0 bases at V and 8 bases at J, with 7 bases in the middle. CDR3 in amino acids: CASSPPTTEKLFF. The CDR3 nucleotides read TGTGCCAGCTCACCACCGACGACAGAAAAACTGTTTTTT. Full variable domain (missing parts from reference TRBV18 and TRBJ1-4): NAGVMQNPRHLVRRRGQEARLRCSPMKGHSHVYWYRQLPEEGLKFMVYLQKENIIDESGMPKERFSAEFPKEGPSILRIQQVVRGDSAAYFCASSPPTTEKLFFGSGTQLSVL.

The sample holds one count of this clone. This sequence joins TRBV5-1 and TRBJ1-1; no clear D. The V end lost 3 bases, the J end lost 0 bases, and 9 bases lay between the germline ends. CDR3 length: 14 residues. Looked up from germline, CDR1 is SGHRS and CDR2 is YFSETQ. CDR3 in DNA: TGCGCCAGCAGCTCCCGGACGTTGAACACTGAAGCTTTCTTT. Translation: CASSSRTLNTEAFF.

The chain couples TRBV6-1 to TRBJ2-5; 7 bases fit TRBD1. The germline gives CDR1 MNHNS, CDR2 SASEGT. This CDR3 has 14 amino acids. The junction had 5 bases not matched to a gene; V was cut back by 3 bases and J by 4 bases. The CDR3 loop reads CASSEQGVGETQYF. CDR3 DNA sequence: TGTGCCAGCAGTGAGCAGGGGGTGGGAGAGACCCAGTACTTC.

The V and J genes are TRBV6-5 and TRBJ1-1; possible D gene TRBD1, 6 bases. Trimming left V 2 bases short and J 5 bases short, with 9 bases between. CDR1 and CDR2 (germline): MNHEY, SVGAGI. This CDR3 comprises 13 residues. The CDR3, as DNA: TGTGCCAGCAGTTACAGAACAGGGACTGAAGCTTTCTTT. Its translation is CASSYRTGTEAFF.

This chain connects TRBV14 to TRBJ2-1; D uncertain. The V and J ends lost 4 bases and 9 bases respectively, with 19 bases between them. Germline loops: CDR1 SGHDN, CDR2 FVKESK. The CDR3 has 15 residues. The CDR3 loop is CASSPSRRSLSEQFF. CDR3 nucleotides: TGTGCCAGCAGCCCCTCCCGCCGTTCCCTAAGTGAGCAGTTCTTC.